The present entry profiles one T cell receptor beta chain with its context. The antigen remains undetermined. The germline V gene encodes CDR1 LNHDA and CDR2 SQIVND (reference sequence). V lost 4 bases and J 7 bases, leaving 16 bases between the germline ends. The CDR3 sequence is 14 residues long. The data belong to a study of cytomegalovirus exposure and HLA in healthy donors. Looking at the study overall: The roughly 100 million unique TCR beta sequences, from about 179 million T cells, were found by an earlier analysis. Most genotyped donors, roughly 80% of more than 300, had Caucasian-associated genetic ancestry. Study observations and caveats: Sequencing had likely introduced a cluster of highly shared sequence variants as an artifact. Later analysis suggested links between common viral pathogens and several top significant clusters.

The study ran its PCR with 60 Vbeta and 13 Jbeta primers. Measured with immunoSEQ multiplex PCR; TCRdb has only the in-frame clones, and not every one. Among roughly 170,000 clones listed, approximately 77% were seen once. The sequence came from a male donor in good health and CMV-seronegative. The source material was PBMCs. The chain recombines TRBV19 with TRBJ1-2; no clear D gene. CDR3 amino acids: CASSTGVAFSGYTF. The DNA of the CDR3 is TGTGCCAGTAGTACCGGGGTTGCGTTTTCTGGCTACACCTTC.